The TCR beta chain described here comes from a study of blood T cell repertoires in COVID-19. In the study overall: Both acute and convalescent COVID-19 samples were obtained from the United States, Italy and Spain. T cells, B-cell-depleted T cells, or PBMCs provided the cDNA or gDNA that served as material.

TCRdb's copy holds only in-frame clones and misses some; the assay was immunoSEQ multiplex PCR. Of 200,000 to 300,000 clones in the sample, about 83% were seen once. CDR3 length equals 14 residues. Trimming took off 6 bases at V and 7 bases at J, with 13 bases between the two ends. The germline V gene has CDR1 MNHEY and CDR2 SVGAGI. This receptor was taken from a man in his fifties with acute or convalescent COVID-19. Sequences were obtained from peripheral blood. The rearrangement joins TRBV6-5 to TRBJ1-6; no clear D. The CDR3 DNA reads TGTGCCAGCAGATCGGAGGCGTCGAATTCACCCCTCCACTTT. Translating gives CASRSEASNSPLHF.